This entry features one TCR beta chain sequence. The data were obtained in a study of blood T cell repertoires in COVID-19. Study overall: The origin of the acute and convalescent COVID-19 samples was the United States, Italy and Spain. In each case, the material was cDNA or gDNA derived from T cells, B-cell-depleted T cells, or PBMCs.

In the original processing: From reference gene primer amplification, estimates of nucleated cell counts were derived. Clones were sequenced by immunoSEQ multiplex PCR, and TCRdb holds only the in-frame ones, with some missing. The V and J calls and clone size come from that table; D and trimming were worked out from the DNA. Of over 200,000 clones in the sample, 70% to 90% were seen once. The clonotype comes from a man younger than 35 with active or convalescent COVID-19. Sequencing was performed on peripheral blood.

The CDR3 loop reads CATSRDPLLGEKLFF. The CDR3 DNA reads as TGTGCCACCAGCAGAGATCCCCTTCTCGGTGAAAAACTGTTTTTT. The chain employs TRBV15 and TRBJ1-4, with D unresolved. The V end was cut by 0 bases, the J end by 7 bases, with 12 bases between. This CDR3 has 15 amino acids. CDR1 and CDR2 (germline): LNHNV, YYDKDF (reference sequence). The full variable domain, completed using reference TRBV15 and TRBJ1-4, is DAMVIQNPRYQVTQFGKPVTLSCSQTLNHNVMYWYQQKSSQAPKLLFHYYDKDFNNEADTPDNFQSRRPNTSFCFLDIRSPGLGDTAMYLCATSRDPLLGEKLFFGSGTQLSVL.